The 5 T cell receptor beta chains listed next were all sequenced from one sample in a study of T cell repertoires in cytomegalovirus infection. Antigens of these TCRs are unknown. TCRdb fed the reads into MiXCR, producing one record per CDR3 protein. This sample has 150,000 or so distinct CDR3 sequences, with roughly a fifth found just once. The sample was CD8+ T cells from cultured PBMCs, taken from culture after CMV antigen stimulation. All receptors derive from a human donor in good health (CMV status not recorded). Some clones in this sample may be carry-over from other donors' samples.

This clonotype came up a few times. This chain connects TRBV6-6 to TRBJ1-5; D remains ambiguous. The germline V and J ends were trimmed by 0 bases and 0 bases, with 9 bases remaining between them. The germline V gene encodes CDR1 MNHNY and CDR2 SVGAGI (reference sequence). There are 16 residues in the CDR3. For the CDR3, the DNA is TGTGCCAGCAGTTACTCCCAGGAATATAGCAATCAGCCCCAGCATTTT. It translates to CASSYSQEYSNQPQHF.

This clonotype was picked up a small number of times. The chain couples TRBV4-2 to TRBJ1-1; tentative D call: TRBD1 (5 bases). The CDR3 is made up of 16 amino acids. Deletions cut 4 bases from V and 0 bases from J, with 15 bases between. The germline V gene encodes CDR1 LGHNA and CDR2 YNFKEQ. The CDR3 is CASSPGGDLMNTEAFF. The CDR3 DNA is TGTGCCAGCAGCCCGGGGGGGGACCTCATGAACACTGAAGCTTTCTTT.

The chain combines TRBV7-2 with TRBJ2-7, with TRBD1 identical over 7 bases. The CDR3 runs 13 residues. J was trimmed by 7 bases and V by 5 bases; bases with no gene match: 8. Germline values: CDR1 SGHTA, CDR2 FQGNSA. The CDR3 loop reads CASSQSDRAEQYF. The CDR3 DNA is TGTGCCAGCAGCCAATCCGACAGGGCTGAGCAGTACTTC.

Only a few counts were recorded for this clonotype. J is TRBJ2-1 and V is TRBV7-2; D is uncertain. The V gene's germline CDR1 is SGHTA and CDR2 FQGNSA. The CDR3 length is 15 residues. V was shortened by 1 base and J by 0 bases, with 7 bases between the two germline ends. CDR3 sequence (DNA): TGTGCCAGCAGCTTAGAAAAAGTCTCCTACAATGAGCAGTTCTTC. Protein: CASSLEKVSYNEQFF.

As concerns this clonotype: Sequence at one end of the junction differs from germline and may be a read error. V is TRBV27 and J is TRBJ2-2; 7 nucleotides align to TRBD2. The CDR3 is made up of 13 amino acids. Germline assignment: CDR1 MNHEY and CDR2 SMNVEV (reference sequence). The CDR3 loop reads CASRFGGTGELFF. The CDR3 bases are TGTGCCAGCCGTTTCGGGGGGACCGGGGAGCTGTTTTTT.